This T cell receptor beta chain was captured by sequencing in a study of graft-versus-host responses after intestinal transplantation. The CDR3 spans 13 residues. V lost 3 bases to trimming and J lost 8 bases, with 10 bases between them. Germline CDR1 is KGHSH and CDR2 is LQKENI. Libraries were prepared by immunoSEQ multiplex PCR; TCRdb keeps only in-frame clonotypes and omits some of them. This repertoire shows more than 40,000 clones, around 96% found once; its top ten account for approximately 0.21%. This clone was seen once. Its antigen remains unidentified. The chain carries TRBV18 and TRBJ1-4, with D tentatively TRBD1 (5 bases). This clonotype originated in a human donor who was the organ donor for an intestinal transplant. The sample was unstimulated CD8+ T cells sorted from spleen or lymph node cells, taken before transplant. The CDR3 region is CASSPDGDEKLFF. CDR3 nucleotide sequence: TGTGCCAGCTCACCCGACGGGGACGAAAAACTGTTTTTT.